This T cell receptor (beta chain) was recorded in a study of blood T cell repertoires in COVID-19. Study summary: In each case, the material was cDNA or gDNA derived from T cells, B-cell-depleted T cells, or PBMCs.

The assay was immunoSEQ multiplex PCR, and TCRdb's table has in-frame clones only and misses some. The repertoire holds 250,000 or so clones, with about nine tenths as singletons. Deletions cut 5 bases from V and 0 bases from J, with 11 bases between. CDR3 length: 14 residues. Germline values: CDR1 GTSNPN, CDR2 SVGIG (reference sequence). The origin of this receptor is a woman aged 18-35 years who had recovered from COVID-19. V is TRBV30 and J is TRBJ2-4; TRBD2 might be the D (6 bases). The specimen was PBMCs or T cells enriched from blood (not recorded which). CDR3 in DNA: TGTGCCTGGCTTGGGGGACTAGCCAAAAACATTCAGTACTTC. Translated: CAWLGGLAKNIQYF.